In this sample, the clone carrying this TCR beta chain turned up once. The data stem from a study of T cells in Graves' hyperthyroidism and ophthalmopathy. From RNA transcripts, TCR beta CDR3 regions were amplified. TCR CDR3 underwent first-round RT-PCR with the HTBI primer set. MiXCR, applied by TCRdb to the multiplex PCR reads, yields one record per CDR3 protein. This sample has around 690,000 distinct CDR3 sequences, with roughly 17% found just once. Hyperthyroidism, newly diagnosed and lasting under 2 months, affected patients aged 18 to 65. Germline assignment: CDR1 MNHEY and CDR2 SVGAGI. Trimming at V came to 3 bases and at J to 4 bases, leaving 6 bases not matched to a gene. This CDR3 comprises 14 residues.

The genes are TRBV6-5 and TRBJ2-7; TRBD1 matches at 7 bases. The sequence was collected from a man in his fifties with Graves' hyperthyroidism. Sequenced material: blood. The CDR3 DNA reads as TGTGCCAGCAGTTATCAGGGGGTGGGGTACGAGCAGTACTTC. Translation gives CASSYQGVGYEQYF.